This TCR beta chain is from a study of blood T cell repertoires in COVID-19. The overall study: COVID-19 samples from acute and convalescent phases originated in the United States, Italy and Spain. The cDNA or gDNA used as material had been derived from T cells, B-cell-depleted T cells, or PBMCs.

Per the original methods: Estimates of nucleated cell counts were drawn from the amplification of reference gene primers. The table came from immunoSEQ multiplex PCR; TCRdb's copy has only in-frame clones and leaves some out. V and J calls and clone size are copied from that table; D and trimming were computed from the DNA. The table shows about 140,000 clones, with 60% to 80% occurring only once. CDR3 size: 12 residues. The V end lost 6 bases, the J end lost 4 bases, and 9 bases lay between the germline ends. Per germline, CDR1 MNHEY and CDR2 SVGAGI. Which cohort a participant joined came from the clinical history participants gave.

This sequence originates from a woman aged 45-60 years who had recovered from COVID-19. This rearrangement joins TRBV6-5 to TRBJ1-2; TRBD1 might be the D (5 bases). The sequencing sample was made of PBMCs or T cells enriched from blood (not recorded which). CDR3 sequence reads: CASSRAGYGYTF. DNA for the CDR3: TGTGCCAGCAGCAGGGCTGGCTATGGCTACACCTTC.